A single sample is the source of the 16 T cell receptor beta chains below, sequenced in a study of shared clonotypes between healthy human individuals (dated by TCRdb to 2018 to 2020). Library generation was performed with the immunoSEQ multiplex PCR assay. Not all clones reach the TCRdb copy of this immuneACCESS table, which keeps in-frame sequences only. Checked studies attribute under half of the gap to unresolved V genes and leave the rest unexplained. The sample data list fewer than 600,000 clones, and around 78% of these were observed just once. The ten largest make up approximately 12% of the sample. Sequences were obtained from PBMCs. These receptors originate from a woman aged 40 to 50 in good health. Some clones in this sample may be carry-over from other donors' samples.

Only a few counts were recorded for this clone. The chain couples TRBV5-1 to TRBJ2-3; tentative D call: TRBD2 (6 bases). This CDR3 region has 14 residues. The V end was cut by 4 bases, the J end by 2 bases, with 11 bases between. CDR1 and CDR2 from the germline V gene are SGHRS and YFSETQ. CDR3 nucleotides: TGCGCCAGCAGCCTGGGACTTCACACAGATACGCAGTATTTT. It yields the protein CASSLGLHTDTQYF.

The chain joins TRBV15 to TRBJ2-2; D is unresolved. CDR1 is LNHNV, CDR2 YYDKDF, per germline (reference sequence). The CDR3 runs 14 residues. The V end was cut by 3 bases, the J end by 3 bases, with 8 bases between. The CDR3 nucleotides are TGTGCCACCAGCAGGAGTCGGGACACCGGGGAGCTGTTTTTT. Encoded protein: CATSRSRDTGELFF. Variable domain in full (rest from reference TRBV15 and TRBJ2-2): DAMVIQNPRYQVTQFGKPVTLSCSQTLNHNVMYWYQQKSSQAPKLLFHYYDKDFNNEADTPDNFQSRRPNTSFCFLDIRSPGLGDTAMYLCATSRSRDTGELFFGEGSRLTVL.

J is TRBJ2-7 and V is TRBV6-5; TRBD1 matches at 8 bases. Germline loops: CDR1 MNHEY, CDR2 SVGAGI. J gave up 4 bases and V 0 bases, and 5 bases lay outside the gene matches. The CDR3 runs to 15 residues. CDR3 loop: CASSYSSQGAYEQYF. CDR3 coding DNA: TGTGCCAGCAGTTACTCGAGCCAGGGGGCGTACGAGCAGTACTTC.

The V call is TRBV30, the J call TRBJ1-2; no definite D call. Germline CDR1 GTSNPN, CDR2 SVGIG (reference sequence). Trimming pared 2 bases from V and 5 bases from J, leaving 6 bases between. The CDR3 spans 11 residues. The CDR3 sequence is CAWSLGYGYTF. Written as DNA, the CDR3 is TGTGCCTGGAGTTTAGGGTATGGCTACACCTTC.

J is TRBJ2-1 and V is TRBV28; D unclear. Germline V gene data show CDR1 as MDHEN and CDR2 as SYDVKM. The CDR3 consists of 17 residues. The V end was cut by 1 base, the J end by 7 bases, with 20 bases between. The CDR3, as DNA: TGTGCCAGCAGTTTATCTCCTCGGGCGGATACTGAAAATGAGCAGTTCTTC. Encoded protein: CASSLSPRADTENEQFF. Full variable domain (remainder filled in from reference TRBV28 and TRBJ2-1): DVKVTQSSRYLVKRTGEKVFLECVQDMDHENMFWYRQDPGLGLRLIYFSYDVKMKEKGDIPEGYSVSREKKERFSLILESASTNQTSMYLCASSLSPRADTENEQFFGPGTRLTVL.

Notes on this clone: Within the sample, other DNA sequences also encode this same CDR3. This chain connects TRBV30 to TRBJ2-5; D uncertain. The CDR3 contains 11 residues. Per the germline V gene, CDR1 is GTSNPN and CDR2 is SVGIG (reference sequence). Trimming stripped 1 base from V and 5 bases from J, with 5 bases between. The CDR3 spells CAWSAGETQYF. The CDR3 nucleotides read TGTGCCTGGAGTGCTGGTGAGACCCAGTACTTC.

This chain connects TRBV30 to TRBJ1-1; D gene unclear. The V end lost 4 bases, the J end lost 0 bases, and 6 bases lay between the germline ends. The CDR3 spans 12 residues. The germline CDR1 and CDR2 sequences are GTSNPN and SVGIG (reference sequence). The chain's CDR3 is CAWNTVNTEAFF. The CDR3, as DNA: TGTGCCTGGAATACGGTGAACACTGAAGCTTTCTTT. Full variable domain (rest looked up from reference TRBV30 and TRBJ1-1): SQTIHQWPATLVQPVGSPLSLECTVEGTSNPNLYWYRQAAGRGLQLLFYSVGIGQISSEVPQNLSASRPQDRQFILSSKKLLLSDSGFYLCAWNTVNTEAFFGQGTRLTVV.

In this sample, this clone turned up a few times. A single base separates this from a much larger clone, so it may be a read error. This specimen includes other DNA sequences encoding the same CDR3. The chain has TRBV11-2 and TRBJ1-1; no clear D gene. This CDR3 comprises 14 residues. Per germline, CDR1 SGHAT and CDR2 FQNNGV. The CDR3 loop is CASSLAGVHTEAFF. The CDR3 nucleotides are TGTGCCAGCAGCTTAGCCGGGGTTCACACCGAAGCTTTCTTT.

The chain links TRBV7-2 to TRBJ1-3; D possibly corresponds to TRBD1 (5 bases). The CDR3 is made up of 16 amino acids. The germline CDR1 and CDR2 sequences are SGHTA and FQGNSA. V lost 6 bases to trimming and J lost 2 bases, with 17 bases between them. The CDR3 is CASSLILGAAGNTIYF. Here the CDR3 DNA reads TGTGCCAGCAGTCTCATACTTGGGGCCGCTGGAAACACCATATATTTT.

This chain joins TRBV18 and TRBJ2-1, with 9 nucleotides matching TRBD2. Germline V gives CDR1 KGHSH, CDR2 LQKENI. The CDR3 covers 15 residues. V lost 0 bases and J lost 10; bases outside the gene matches: 7. CDR3 bases: TGTGCCAGCTCACCACCGAGCGGGAGGCGGCAAGAGCAGTTCTTC. Translated, it gives CASSPPSGRRQEQFF.

This sequence joins TRBV28 and TRBJ2-4, with 8 bases fitting TRBD2. Germline loops: CDR1 MDHEN, CDR2 SYDVKM. This CDR3 region has 15 residues. CDR3: CASAGVEVAKNIQYF. Here the CDR3 DNA reads TGTGCTTCAGCGGGAGTGGAGGTAGCCAAAAACATTCAGTACTTC. The full variable domain, in which reference TRBV28 and TRBJ2-4 provide the parts outside the CDR3, is DVKVTQSSRYLVKRTGEKVFLECVQDMDHENMFWYRQDPGLGLRLIYFSYDVKMKEKGDIPEGYSVSREKKERFSLILESASTNQTSMYLCASAGVEVAKNIQYFGAGTRLSVL.

This chain links TRBV15 with TRBJ1-3; D not certain. CDR3 length equals 15 residues. Germline V gene sequence: CDR1 LNHNV, CDR2 YYDKDF (reference sequence). V lost 0 bases and J lost 0, with 6 bases in between. CDR3 coding DNA: TGTGCCACCAGCAGAGAACGAAGCTCTGGAAACACCATATATTTT. Amino acid sequence: CATSRERSSGNTIYF.

The rearrangement uses TRBV30 and TRBJ2-2; possible D gene TRBD1, 6 bases. The CDR3 runs 13 residues. V lost 3 bases and J 5 bases, leaving 10 bases between the germline ends. The V gene's germline CDR1 is GTSNPN and CDR2 SVGIG (reference sequence). CDR3 sequence reads: CAWRQQGTGELFF. The DNA for the CDR3 is TGTGCCTGGAGGCAACAGGGTACCGGGGAGCTGTTTTTT.

A remark on this clone: This likely reflects a read error, since a far larger clone is one base away. The V gene is TRBV30, the J gene TRBJ1-3; D is possibly TRBD1 (6 bases). Per germline, CDR1 GTSNPN and CDR2 SVGIG (reference sequence). The CDR3 is 15 residues long. CDR3 in amino acids: CAWSRRGLAGNTTYF. The CDR3 DNA reads as TGTGCCTGGAGCCGAAGGGGGTTAGCTGGAAACACCACATATTTT.

This rearrangement joins TRBV5-6 to TRBJ2-7, with a possible D match to TRBD2 (6 bases). Germline V gene data show CDR1 as SGHDT and CDR2 as YYEEEE. V lost 2 bases and J lost 12, with 33 bases in between. The CDR3 totals 18 residues. The CDR3 reads CASSFYGGTPVMYNVPYF. The CDR3 bases are TGTGCCAGCAGCTTTTACGGCGGGACCCCCGTCATGTATAATGTTCCGTACTTC. The variable domain in full, completed from reference TRBV5-6 and TRBJ2-7, reads DAGVTQSPTHLIKTRGQQVTLRCSPKSGHDTVSWYQQALGQGPQFIFQYYEEEERQRGNFPDRFSGHQFPNYSSELNVNALLLGDSALYLCASSFYGGTPVMYNVPYFGPGTRLTVT.

This clone was recorded a few times. One end of the junction fails to match germline, which may point to a read error. The CDR3 reads CASSLETGVETQYF. CDR3 sequence (DNA): TGTGCTAGCAGCTTGGAGACAGGGGTAGAGACCCAGTACTTC. The chain recombines TRBV7-7 with TRBJ2-5; 8 bases fit TRBD1. The CDR3 runs 14 residues. The germline V gene has CDR1 SSHAT and CDR2 FNYEAQ (reference sequence).